The TCR beta chain described here comes from a study of blood T cell repertoires in COVID-19. About the research overall: Researchers got acute and convalescent COVID-19 samples from the United States, Italy and Spain. In each case, the material was cDNA or gDNA derived from T cells, B-cell-depleted T cells, or PBMCs.

This clone was counted a few times. Per the original methods: Using reference gene primer amplification, nucleated cell counts were estimated. Clones were sequenced by immunoSEQ multiplex PCR, and TCRdb holds only the in-frame ones, with some missing. V, J and clone size derive from that table, while D and trimming were established from the DNA sequence. The data hold a few hundred thousand clones, with 83% observed a single time. Input material: peripheral blood. The origin of this receptor is a woman aged 45-60 years with acute or convalescent COVID-19.

CDR3 sequence reads: CASSPHSLRGEKLFF. The CDR3 DNA sequence: TGTGCCAGCAGCCCTCACTCGCTCAGGGGTGAAAAACTGTTTTTT. The rearrangement links TRBV7-9 to TRBJ1-4; D may be TRBD1 (6 bases). The CDR3 spans 15 residues. V was trimmed by 5 bases and J by 7 bases, leaving 17 bases between them. Germline-derived CDR1 and CDR2 are SEHNR and FQNEAQ (reference sequence).